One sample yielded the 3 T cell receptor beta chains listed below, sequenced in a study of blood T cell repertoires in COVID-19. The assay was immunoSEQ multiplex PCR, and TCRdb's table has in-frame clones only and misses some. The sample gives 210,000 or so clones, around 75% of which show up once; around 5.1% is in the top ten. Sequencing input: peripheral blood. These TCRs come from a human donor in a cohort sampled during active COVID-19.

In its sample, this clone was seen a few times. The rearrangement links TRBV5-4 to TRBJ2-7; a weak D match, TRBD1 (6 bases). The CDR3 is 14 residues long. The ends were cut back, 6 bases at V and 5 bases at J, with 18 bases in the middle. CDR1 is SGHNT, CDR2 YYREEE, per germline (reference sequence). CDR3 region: CASTQDTGPNEQYF. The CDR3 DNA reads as TGTGCCAGCACCCAAGATACAGGGCCCAACGAGCAGTACTTC.

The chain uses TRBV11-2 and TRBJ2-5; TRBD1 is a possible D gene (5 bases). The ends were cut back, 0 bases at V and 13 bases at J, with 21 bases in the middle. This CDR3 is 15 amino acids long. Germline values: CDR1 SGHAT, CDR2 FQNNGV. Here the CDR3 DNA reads TGTGCCAGCAGCTTAGATCTACCCCCTAGGGGATCTCTGTACTTC. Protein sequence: CASSLDLPPRGSLYF.

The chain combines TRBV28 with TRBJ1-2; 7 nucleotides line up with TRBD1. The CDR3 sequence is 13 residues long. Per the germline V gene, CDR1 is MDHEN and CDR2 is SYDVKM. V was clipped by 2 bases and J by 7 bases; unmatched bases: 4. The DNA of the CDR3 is TGTGCCAGCAGTTTAAGGGGACAGAGTGGCTACACCTTC. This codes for CASSLRGQSGYTF.